Each of the 2 T cell receptor beta chains below was sequenced from the same sample in a study of shared clonotypes between healthy human individuals. Clones were read by immunoSEQ multiplex PCR, and TCRdb kept only the in-frame ones, dropping some. The sample consists of approximately 2,000,000 clones, around 93% of them appearing once. In the naive CD8 group, cells lacked CD45RO and were positively selected for CCR7, so terminally differentiated effector memory CD45RA+ cells were left out. Sequencing was done on a sample of naive CD8+ T cells from PBMCs. The receptors come from a man between 18 and 29 years old in good health. Some clones in this sample may be carry-over from other donors' samples.

The chain links TRBV11-3 to TRBJ2-2; D remains ambiguous. Trimming shortened V by 5 bases and J by 1 base, and 11 bases separated the two germline ends. Germline V gives CDR1 SGHNT, CDR2 YENEEA. This CDR3 region has 15 residues. CDR3 bases: TGTGCCAGCAGCCCCGGCAACAGGAACACCGGGGAGCTGTTTTTT. Amino acids: CASSPGNRNTGELFF.

This clone appeared a few times. This sequence joins TRBV9 and TRBJ2-3; 9 bases line up with TRBD2. This CDR3 is 16 amino acids long. The trim removed 0 bases at V and 5 bases at J, leaving 7 bases unmatched. The germline CDR1 and CDR2 sequences are SGDLS and YYNGEE. The CDR3 DNA follows: TGTGCCAGCAGCGTAGGGGTTAGCGGGAGTTTAGATACGCAGTATTTT. Protein sequence: CASSVGVSGSLDTQYF.